In this sample, the clone carrying this T cell receptor beta chain turned up a few times. Antigen unknown. There were no patients who had received any treatment before thyroid surgery. This record comes from a study of metastatic and nonmetastatic thyroid tumors. Study context: The study looked at repertoires side by side in blood and in tumor or nodule tissue from malignant and benign thyroid patients.

The study, taken as a whole, reports: As reported, TCR beta diversity in blood and tumor was significantly higher in malignant thyroid tumors than in benign nodules.

Authors' data handling: A classifier of distant metastasis in papillary thyroid cancer was built from CDR3 differences (across clinicopathological groups). TCRdb re-called the PCR reads with MiXCR. The V and J calls were not made by the authors but by TCRdb's processing. The sample holds approximately 15,000 clones, around 21% seen once. V was shortened by 1 base and J by 2 bases, with 9 bases between the two germline ends. The germline gives CDR1 SGHDN, CDR2 FVKESK. The CDR3 sequence is 15 residues long. This chain joins TRBV14 and TRBJ1-3; tentative D call: TRBD1 (5 bases). Input material: adjacent normal tissue. The TCR originated in a female donor with papillary thyroid cancer or a benign thyroid nodule (not recorded which). Some clones in this sample may be carry-over from other donors' samples. The CDR3 DNA follows: TGTGCCAGCAGCCAAGGAAGGGGTCCTGGAAACACCATATATTTT. It is translated as CASSQGRGPGNTIYF.